This T cell receptor (beta chain) is from a study of radiotherapy plus CTLA-4 blockade in lung cancer. Looking at the study overall: Objective response rate was about 20%; disease control rate, approximately 33%.

As concerns this clone: Its antigen is as yet unknown.

The data were produced by immunoSEQ multiplex PCR, yet TCRdb's version contains in-frame clones alone and is incomplete. The sample holds around 45,000 clones, around 72% seen once. Study-wide points: Tumor-origin TCR clones grew in blood after radiotherapy plus ipilimumab. Early clone dynamics of blood T cells, plus interferon-beta, reportedly predicted response best.

The V end was cut by 0 bases, the J end by 0 bases, with 7 bases between. The CDR3 has 15 residues. Germline V gives CDR1 SGHRS, CDR2 YFSETQ. This receptor was identified in a human donor with non-small cell lung cancer who had a complete response to radiotherapy plus ipilimumab. The chain has TRBV5-1 and TRBJ1-3; no clear D. Sequenced material: peripheral blood, taken from a patient treated with radiotherapy plus ipilimumab. CDR3: CASSLDGSSGNTIYF. For the CDR3, the DNA is TGCGCCAGCAGCTTGGATGGGAGCTCTGGAAACACCATATATTTT. The variable domain in full, with the rest retrieved from reference TRBV5-1 and TRBJ1-3, is KAGVTQTPRYLIKTRGQQVTLSCSPISGHRSVSWYQQTPGQGLQFLFEYFSETQRNKGNFPGRFSGRQFSNSRSEMNVSTLELGDSALYLCASSLDGSSGNTIYFGEGSWLTVV.